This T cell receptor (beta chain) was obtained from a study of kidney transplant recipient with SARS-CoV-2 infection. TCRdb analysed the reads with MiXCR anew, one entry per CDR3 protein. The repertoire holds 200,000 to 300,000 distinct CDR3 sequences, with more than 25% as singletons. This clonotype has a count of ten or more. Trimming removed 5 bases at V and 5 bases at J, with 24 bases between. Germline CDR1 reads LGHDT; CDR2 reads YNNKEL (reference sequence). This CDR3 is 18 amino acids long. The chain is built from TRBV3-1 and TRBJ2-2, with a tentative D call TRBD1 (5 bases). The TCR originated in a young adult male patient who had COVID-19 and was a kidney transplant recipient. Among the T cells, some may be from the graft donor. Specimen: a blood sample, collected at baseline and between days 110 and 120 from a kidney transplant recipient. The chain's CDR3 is CASSLDIPISGLTGELFF. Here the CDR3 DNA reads TGTGCCAGCAGCTTGGACATTCCCATTTCAGGCTTGACCGGGGAGCTGTTTTTT.